The present TCR beta chain was sequenced within a study of T-cell memory formation after mild COVID-19. Study-level background: The study found TCR clusters largely donor specific. Whole-study findings and limits: Clones shrinking from day 15 to 85 showed even CD4/CD8 mixes; later expanders tilted CD4+.

CDR3 length equals 14 residues. Germline CDR1 is SEHNR and CDR2 is FQNEAQ (reference sequence). V shed 3 bases, J shed 5 bases, and the junction held 6 bases outside the gene matches. Using its own MiXCR run on the 5' RACE reads, TCRdb lists one record per CDR3 protein. The profile shows approximately 60,000 distinct CDR3 sequences, over 8.5% of them singletons. This clonotype was seen at least ten times. Its specificity is unknown. The receptor was derived from a young man who had mild COVID-19 (a few samples of this study predate the infection). Cell type and time point are not known. Sequenced material: PBMCs or a T cell subset sorted from them (not recorded which). The chain links TRBV7-9 to TRBJ2-5, with 7 bases fitting TRBD2. The CDR3 sequence: CASSFGGGLETQYF. The CDR3 nucleotides are TGTGCCAGCAGCTTTGGGGGGGGGTTGGAGACCCAGTACTTC.